This T cell receptor beta chain emerged from a study of beta chain features in type 1 diabetes. V shed 6 bases and J shed 7 bases, with 18 bases lying between them. The CDR3 has 14 amino acids. Germline loops: CDR1 MDHEN, CDR2 SYDVKM. The study reverse transcribed the entire isolated RNA, so it sequenced expressed TCRB transcripts. The protocol was immunoSEQ multiplex PCR, while the TCRdb copy is restricted to in-frame clones and leaves out a portion. The repertoire holds roughly 330,000 clones, with 11% as singletons. Sorted CD4+ subsets: naive, central memory, regulatory, stem cell-like memory (CD45RO/CCR7/CD25/CD127/CD95/CD27 panel).

The sequence derives from a woman aged 25 to 39 in good health. The chain has TRBV28 and TRBJ1-1; D is perhaps TRBD1 (6 bases). Input material: naive CD4+ T cells from blood. CDR3 DNA sequence: TGTGCCAGCAGCCTTGCGGGGGGGCAAGGTGAAGCTTTCTTT. Translated, it gives CASSLAGGQGEAFF.